This entry lists 21 T cell receptor beta chains sequenced from one sample in a study of identical twins. Each CDR3 protein gets one entry after TCRdb re-called the 5' RACE reads with MiXCR. The sample shows about 550,000 distinct CDR3 sequences, 20% to 25% of them seen only once. These data were also reused for a study on yellow fever vaccine responses in identical twins.

The specimen sequenced was CD4+ T cells sorted from blood. All receptors come from a woman under 30 in good health.

The chain links TRBV7-9 to TRBJ2-2; D may be TRBD1 or TRBD2 (5 bases each). CDR3 length: 15 amino acids. CDR1 SEHNR and CDR2 FQNEAQ come from the germline V gene (reference sequence). The V end was cut by 7 bases, the J end by 5 bases, with 17 bases between. CDR3 nucleotides: TGTGCCAGCACCCTATCGGGGCCTGGGACCGGGGAGCTGTTTTTT. Translating gives CASTLSGPGTGELFF. The variable domain in full, with the rest retrieved from reference TRBV7-9 and TRBJ2-2, is DTGVSQNPRHKITKRGQNVTFRCDPISEHNRLYWYRQTLGQGPEFLTYFQNEAQLEKSRLLSDRFSAERPKGSFSTLEIQRTEQGDSAMYLCASTLSGPGTGELFFGEGSRLTVL.

A few counts support this clonotype. The chain has TRBV6-5 and TRBJ2-7, with 9 bases matching TRBD2. The germline CDR1 and CDR2 sequences are MNHEY and SVGAGI. V was clipped by 4 bases and J by 3 bases; unmatched bases: 4. The CDR3 sequence is 14 residues long. The CDR3 sequence: CASSLAGVFYEQYF. CDR3 DNA sequence: TGTGCCAGCAGTTTAGCGGGAGTGTTCTACGAGCAGTACTTC.

Here the CDR3 reads CASRQTGLRTDTQYF. The CDR3 coding sequence is TGTGCCAGTAGGCAAACGGGACTCCGAACAGATACGCAGTATTTT. The chain links TRBV19 to TRBJ2-3; D perhaps matches TRBD2 (6 bases). Germline V gene lookup returns CDR1 LNHDA and CDR2 SQIVND (reference sequence). With 6 bases removed from V and 3 bases from J, the gap between germline ends came to 16 bases. This CDR3 is built from 15 residues.

The table lists this clonotype with a count of one. The chain couples TRBV29-1 to TRBJ2-5, with 10 bases aligning to TRBD2. This CDR3 is built from 13 residues. V was clipped by 7 bases and J by 7 bases; unmatched bases: 9. In germline, CDR1 is SQVTM, CDR2 ANQGSEA. Here the CDR3 reads CSAIAGGPVTQYF. Written as DNA, the CDR3 is TGCAGCGCTATAGCGGGAGGTCCGGTGACCCAGTACTTC. Looking up the rest from reference TRBV29-1 and TRBJ2-5 gives the full variable domain: SAVISQKPSRDICQRGTSLTIQCQVDSQVTMMFWYRQQPGQSLTLIATANQGSEATYESGFVIDKFPISRPNLTFSTLTVSNMSPEDSSIYLCSAIAGGPVTQYFGPGTRLLVL.

This clonotype showed up many times. The chain is built from TRBV5-1 and TRBJ2-1; 9 nucleotides match TRBD1. Germline assignment: CDR1 SGHRS and CDR2 YFSETQ. This CDR3 is built from 14 residues. The J segment lost 3 bases and the V segment lost 5 bases, leaving 3 bases of the junction unmatched. The CDR3 protein is CASRPGQGYNEQFF. The CDR3 DNA reads TGCGCCAGCAGGCCGGGACAGGGCTACAATGAGCAGTTCTTC.

The rearrangement joins TRBV10-3 to TRBJ2-3; the D gene is possibly TRBD2 (6 bases). Per the germline V gene, CDR1 is ENHRY and CDR2 is SYGVKD. The V and J ends lost 0 bases and 0 bases respectively, with 10 bases between them. The CDR3 has 16 amino acids. CDR3 protein: CAISESYGTSTDTQYF. CDR3 DNA sequence: TGTGCCATCAGTGAGTCTTACGGGACTAGCACAGATACGCAGTATTTT.

The V gene is TRBV5-1, the J gene TRBJ1-1, with D unclear. This CDR3 spans 17 amino acids. Germline values: CDR1 SGHRS, CDR2 YFSETQ. Trimming removed 1 base from V and 8 bases from J, with 24 bases in between. Here the CDR3 reads CASSLTTREKAKGEAFF. DNA of the CDR3: TGCGCCAGCAGCTTGACCACTCGGGAGAAAGCAAAAGGCGAAGCTTTCTTT. Variable domain in full (rest from reference TRBV5-1 and TRBJ1-1): KAGVTQTPRYLIKTRGQQVTLSCSPISGHRSVSWYQQTPGQGLQFLFEYFSETQRNKGNFPGRFSGRQFSNSRSEMNVSTLELGDSALYLCASSLTTREKAKGEAFFGQGTRLTVV.

This clonotype was counted between two and nine times. V and J are TRBV3-1 and TRBJ1-1; no definite D call. This CDR3 has 15 residues. The germline gives CDR1 LGHDT, CDR2 YNNKEL (reference sequence). The V gene lost 4 bases and the J gene lost 3 bases, with 15 bases spanning the gap. CDR3 sequence: CASSPGALADTEAFF. The DNA of the CDR3 is TGTGCCAGCAGCCCTGGAGCCTTAGCGGACACTGAAGCTTTCTTT. Full variable domain (missing parts from reference TRBV3-1 and TRBJ1-1): DTAVSQTPKYLVTQMGNDKSIKCEQNLGHDTMYWYKQDSKKFLKIMFSYNNKELIINETVPNRFSPKSPDKAHLNLHINSLELGDSAVYFCASSPGALADTEAFFGQGTRLTVV.

The rearrangement joins TRBV7-9 to TRBJ2-5; D is possibly TRBD1 (6 bases). V lost 5 bases and J 4 bases, leaving 17 bases between the germline ends. CDR1 and CDR2 from the germline V gene are SEHNR and FQNEAQ (reference sequence). This CDR3 comprises 15 residues. This CDR3 reads CASSHRDTEGETQYF. CDR3 DNA sequence: TGTGCCAGCAGCCACCGGGACACTGAGGGAGAGACCCAGTACTTC.

A few counts support this clonotype. This chain uses TRBV4-1 with TRBJ2-2; D gene ambiguous. Trimming removed 1 base from V and 5 bases from J, with 8 bases in between. Germline loops: CDR1 MGHRA, CDR2 YSYEKL. The CDR3 extends over 14 amino acids. The CDR3 protein is CASSQVATTGELFF. The CDR3 DNA follows: TGCGCCAGCAGCCAAGTCGCCACTACCGGGGAGCTGTTTTTT.

The chain combines TRBV20-1 with TRBJ2-4; D is unclear. V was shortened by 6 bases and J by 9 bases, with 12 bases between the two germline ends. CDR3 size: 11 residues. Germline CDR1 DFQATT, CDR2 SNEGSKA (reference sequence). The CDR3 nucleotides are TGCAGTGCGCCTGACTGGGGCATTCAGTACTTC. It translates to CSAPDWGIQYF.

This clonotype showed up just a few times. The chain links TRBV6-5 to TRBJ1-6, with no clear D. This CDR3 comprises 15 residues. In germline, CDR1 is MNHEY, CDR2 SVGAGI. V lost 0 bases and J lost 11, with 14 bases in between. The CDR3 sequence: CASSYSRKDGTPLHF. CDR3 DNA: TGTGCCAGCAGTTACTCGCGTAAGGACGGGACACCCCTCCACTTT.

This clonotype appeared a few times. The chain uses TRBV29-1 and TRBJ2-3; no definite D call. The CDR3 has 10 residues. V lost 8 bases and J 5 bases, leaving 8 bases between the germline ends. Looked up from germline, CDR1 is SQVTM and CDR2 is ANQGSEA. The chain's CDR3 is CSTAQDTQYF. The DNA for the CDR3 is TGCAGCACCGCTCAAGATACGCAGTATTTT.

The J gene is TRBJ2-1, the V gene TRBV10-1, with 9 bases fitting TRBD2. The CDR3 has 13 amino acids. Germline CDR1 is WNHNN and CDR2 is SYGVQD (reference sequence). The V gene end was trimmed by 5 bases and the J gene end by 10 bases; junction bases not matched to a gene: 6. CDR3 protein: CASSRITSGEQFF. CDR3 bases: TGCGCCAGCAGTCGCATCACTAGCGGGGAGCAGTTCTTC.

This clonotype was counted between two and nine times. J is TRBJ1-2 and V is TRBV5-1; D ambiguous. V shed 0 bases and J shed 4 bases, with 7 bases lying between them. Germline assignment: CDR1 SGHRS and CDR2 YFSETQ. This CDR3 is built from 13 residues. The CDR3 DNA is TGCGCCAGCAGCTTGGCCCCGCGCTATGGCTACACCTTC. Protein product: CASSLAPRYGYTF. Looking up the rest from reference TRBV5-1 and TRBJ1-2 gives the full variable domain: KAGVTQTPRYLIKTRGQQVTLSCSPISGHRSVSWYQQTPGQGLQFLFEYFSETQRNKGNFPGRFSGRQFSNSRSEMNVSTLELGDSALYLCASSLAPRYGYTFGSGTRLTVV.

This chain joins TRBV5-1 and TRBJ2-6, with 10 bases fitting TRBD1. This CDR3 spans 17 amino acids. In germline, CDR1 is SGHRS, CDR2 YFSETQ. V lost 5 bases to trimming and J lost 1 base; unmatched junction nucleotides: 6. In DNA form, the CDR3 reads TGCGCCAGCAGTAGTCGACAGGGGGCATCTGGGGCCAACGTCCTGACTTTC. Translation: CASSSRQGASGANVLTF.

The chain combines TRBV9 with TRBJ2-1; unclear D gene. Trimming stripped 0 bases from V and 8 bases from J, with 9 bases between. Per the germline V gene, CDR1 is SGDLS and CDR2 is YYNGEE. The CDR3 totals 13 residues. In DNA form, the CDR3 reads TGTGCCAGCAGCGTAGGCCCCTCGGATGAGCAGTTCTTC. It yields the protein CASSVGPSDEQFF. Variable domain in full (rest from reference TRBV9 and TRBJ2-1): DSGVTQTPKHLITATGQRVTLRCSPRSGDLSVYWYQQSLDQGLQFLIQYYNGEERAKGNILERFSAQQFPDLHSELNLSSLELGDSALYFCASSVGPSDEQFFGPGTRLTVL.

The gene calls are TRBV11-3 and TRBJ2-7, with a possible D match to TRBD1 (6 bases). The CDR3 loop spans 17 amino acids. The germline V and J ends were trimmed by 6 bases and 2 bases, with 23 bases remaining between them. Germline V gene sequence: CDR1 SGHNT, CDR2 YENEEA. Here the CDR3 DNA reads TGTGCCAGCAGTTTATCCCTCGGGACAAGGAGACCCTACGAGCAGTACTTC. Protein sequence: CASSLSLGTRRPYEQYF.

The chain recombines TRBV7-8 with TRBJ2-1, with D uncertain. The germline V gene encodes CDR1 SGHVS and CDR2 FQNEAQ. V was shortened by 6 bases and J by 12 bases, with 15 bases between the two germline ends. This CDR3 contains 12 residues. The CDR3: CASSRTLLGQFF. The CDR3 nucleotides read TGTGCCAGCAGTAGGACCCTCCTAGGGCAGTTCTTC.

V and J are TRBV27 and TRBJ1-6; D is possibly TRBD1 (5 bases). Trimming took off 2 bases at V and 10 bases at J, with 15 bases between the two ends. Per the germline V gene, CDR1 is MNHEY and CDR2 is SMNVEV (reference sequence). CDR3 length: 15 residues. For the CDR3, the DNA is TGTGCCAGCAGTTTAATGAGGGGAAGAGAATCACCCCTCCACTTT. It specifies CASSLMRGRESPLHF.

This sequence joins TRBV12-3 or TRBV12-4 and TRBJ1-5, with D maybe TRBD1 (6 bases). This CDR3 comprises 15 residues. The germline V and J ends were trimmed by 1 base and 4 bases, with 11 bases remaining between them. CDR3 loop: CASSLGGHTNQPQHF. CDR3 coding DNA: TGTGCCAGCAGTTTAGGGGGACACACTAATCAGCCCCAGCATTTT.